This note documents a single T cell receptor beta chain sequence. One entry per CDR3 protein, called by TCRdb with MiXCR from the 5' RACE reads. The sample shows fewer than 350,000 distinct CDR3 sequences, more than 13% of them seen only once. The data were obtained in a study of T-cell memory formation after mild COVID-19. Germline CDR1 MNHEY, CDR2 SVGAGI. This CDR3 has 13 residues. Trimming removed 3 bases at V and 5 bases at J, with 10 bases between. This rearrangement joins TRBV6-5 to TRBJ2-5, with D unclear. The sequence was obtained from a man aged 18 to 30 who had mild COVID-19 (a few samples of this study predate the infection). Cell type and time point are not known. The sample comprised PBMCs or a T cell subset sorted from them (not recorded which). CDR3 sequence reads: CASSYNPRETQYF. The CDR3 nucleotides read TGTGCCAGCAGTTATAATCCCCGGGAGACCCAGTACTTC.